This TCR beta chain was captured in a study of tumor and adjacent non-tumor tissue in lung cancer. As for the study in general: Patients were aged roughly 30 to 76, roughly 9 men and 5 women, stage I to III.

This sample's RNA came from whole unsorted tissue. General study points: Patients with more diverse tumor TCRs had worse survival. Top 100 clones took a larger repertoire share in normal lung.

The sample holds many counts of this clonotype. Its antigen is not identified. Germline lookup yields CDR1 MNHNY and CDR2 SVGAGI (reference sequence). The CDR3 extends over 12 amino acids. Trimming took 0 bases from V and 11 from J, leaving 10 bases between them. TCRbeta libraries were built with three rounds of nested PCR, modified from ARM-PCR. TCRdb processed the multiplex PCR reads anew with MiXCR; each CDR3 protein has one entry. The sample comprises some 100,000 distinct CDR3 sequences, more than 60% of which are singletons, and approximately 35% rests with the top ten. The sample comprised lung tumor tissue. The chain links TRBV6-6 to TRBJ1-1; D gene ambiguous. The receptor's source is an older woman with non-small cell lung cancer. CDR3 in DNA: TGTGCCAGCAGTTACTCCCCCCCGTCCGCTTTCTTT. Its translation is CASSYSPPSAFF.